The 28 T cell receptor beta chains below all came from one sample that was sequenced in a study of T cell responses to AZD1222 COVID-19 vaccine. Clones were sequenced by immunoSEQ multiplex PCR, and TCRdb holds only the in-frame ones, with some missing. The sample lists 150,000 or so clones; 90% were seen once. The sequencing here drew on peripheral blood, taken on day 0 of AZD1222 vaccination. Receptors originate from an adult in good health.

The chain uses TRBV11-2 and TRBJ2-7, with D possibly TRBD2 on 6 matching bases. The CDR3 is 14 amino acids. Deletions cut 5 bases from V and 3 bases from J, with 14 bases between. In germline, CDR1 is SGHAT, CDR2 FQNNGV. The CDR3 nucleotides read TGTGCCAGCAGCCTCAGCGCTAGCGTCTACGAGCAGTACTTC. The encoded protein is CASSLSASVYEQYF.

The rearrangement uses TRBV5-1 and TRBJ1-6; the match to TRBD1 covers 7 bases. Germline CDR1 is SGHRS and CDR2 is YFSETQ. The CDR3 consists of 15 residues. Trimming at V came to 4 bases and at J to 9 bases, leaving 10 bases not matched to a gene. CDR3: CASSAAGTVSSPLHF. The CDR3, as DNA: TGCGCCAGCAGCGCGGCCGGGACAGTGAGTTCACCCCTCCACTTT. Full variable domain (rest looked up from reference TRBV5-1 and TRBJ1-6): KAGVTQTPRYLIKTRGQQVTLSCSPISGHRSVSWYQQTPGQGLQFLFEYFSETQRNKGNFPGRFSGRQFSNSRSEMNVSTLELGDSALYLCASSAAGTVSSPLHFGNGTRLTVT.

The genes are TRBV6-1 and TRBJ1-6; tentatively, D is TRBD1 (5 bases). CDR1 is MNHNS, CDR2 SASEGT, per germline. The CDR3 covers 15 residues. V lost 1 base and J 6 bases, leaving 10 bases between the germline ends. The CDR3 nucleotides are TGTGCCAGCAGTGAAGTGACAGTCATTAATTCACCCCTCCACTTT. It yields the protein CASSEVTVINSPLHF.

The CDR3 DNA reads as TGTGCCAGCAGTGTAGAAAGGACTCGACCCCATGAGCAGTTCTTC. It translates to CASSVERTRPHEQFF. The chain employs TRBV2 and TRBJ2-1, with a tentative D call TRBD2 (5 bases). CDR1 is SNHLY and CDR2 is FYNNEI in the germline V gene. This CDR3 has 15 amino acids. The germline V and J ends were trimmed by 4 bases and 8 bases, with 18 bases remaining between them. Full variable domain (outside the CDR3, taken from reference TRBV2 and TRBJ2-1): EPEVTQTPSHQVTQMGQEVILRCVPISNHLYFYWYRQILGQKVEFLVSFYNNEISEKSEIFDDQFSVERPDGSNFTLKIRSTKLEDSAMYFCASSVERTRPHEQFFGPGTRLTVL.

The chain has TRBV19 and TRBJ1-5; unclear D gene. Trimming removed 10 bases from V and 6 bases from J, with 19 bases in between. CDR1 is LNHDA and CDR2 is SQIVND in the germline V gene (reference sequence). CDR3 length: 14 amino acids. CDR3 coding DNA: TGTGCCACCAATCCGCGGGCGGAAGGTCAGCCCCAGCATTTT. As protein: CATNPRAEGQPQHF.

The genes are TRBV6-5 and TRBJ1-2, with TRBD1 identical over 9 bases. The germline V gene encodes CDR1 MNHEY and CDR2 SVGAGI. This CDR3 has 13 residues. V shed 5 bases, J shed 6 bases, and the junction held 4 bases outside the gene matches. The CDR3 region is CASSPGTGNGYTF. In nucleotides, the CDR3 is TGTGCCAGCAGTCCCGGGACAGGGAATGGCTACACCTTC.

This clone was detected only once. J is TRBJ1-4 and V is TRBV5-1, with TRBD1 as a possible D gene (6 bases). With 3 bases removed from V and 3 bases from J, the gap between germline ends came to 12 bases. This CDR3 has 15 amino acids. Germline V gives CDR1 SGHRS, CDR2 YFSETQ. The CDR3 DNA sequence: TGCGCCAGCAGCTATCGAGGGGGGGCTAATGAAAAACTGTTTTTT. Translated, it gives CASSYRGGANEKLFF.

The chain links TRBV30 to TRBJ2-7; D is perhaps TRBD1 (6 bases). CDR1 is GTSNPN, CDR2 SVGIG, per germline (reference sequence). Trimming took 5 bases from V and 3 from J, leaving 8 bases between them. CDR3 length: 11 residues. The CDR3 loop reads CAWVRGYEQYF. For the CDR3, the DNA is TGTGCCTGGGTCAGGGGCTACGAGCAGTACTTC.

The chain employs TRBV30 and TRBJ1-5, with D unclear. Germline CDR1 reads GTSNPN; CDR2 reads SVGIG (reference sequence). The CDR3 extends over 13 amino acids. V lost 2 bases, J lost 6 bases, and 11 bases lay in between. DNA for the CDR3: TGTGCCTGGAGTAATGGCGGGATTCAGCCCCAGCATTTT. This translates into CAWSNGGIQPQHF.

The chain links TRBV4-3 to TRBJ2-7; 8 bases match TRBD1. V shed 4 bases and J 3 bases; nucleotides not matched to a gene: 8. Germline loops: CDR1 LGHNA, CDR2 YSLEER. The CDR3 is 15 amino acids. CDR3 protein: CASSLYGQGNYEQYF. The CDR3 DNA follows: TGCGCCAGCAGCCTCTACGGACAGGGCAACTACGAGCAGTACTTC.

CDR3 bases: TGTGCCAGCAGCCCCTTCGGTGCGGGCGCGAACACTGAAGCTTTCTTT. Residues: CASSPFGAGANTEAFF. The chain carries TRBV9 and TRBJ1-1; D remains unclear. The CDR3 loop spans 16 amino acids. Germline V gene lookup returns CDR1 SGDLS and CDR2 YYNGEE. The ends were cut back, 4 bases at V and 1 base at J, with 17 bases in the middle.

V and J are TRBV28 and TRBJ2-5; D remains ambiguous. This CDR3 comprises 11 residues. Trimming removed 2 bases from V and 7 bases from J, with 5 bases in between. The germline V gene has CDR1 MDHEN and CDR2 SYDVKM. CDR3 DNA: TGTGCCAGCAGTTTACGTGGGACCCAGTACTTC. It encodes CASSLRGTQYF. Together with reference TRBV28 and TRBJ2-5, the CDR3 gives the full variable domain: DVKVTQSSRYLVKRTGEKVFLECVQDMDHENMFWYRQDPGLGLRLIYFSYDVKMKEKGDIPEGYSVSREKKERFSLILESASTNQTSMYLCASSLRGTQYFGPGTRLLVL.

This rearrangement joins TRBV30 to TRBJ2-2; possibly TRBD1 for D (5 bases). V was cut by 0 bases and J by 7 bases, with 12 bases left in between. The CDR3 is made up of 14 amino acids. The V gene's germline CDR1 is GTSNPN and CDR2 SVGIG (reference sequence). This CDR3 is CAWSVKGLIGELFF. The CDR3 DNA reads TGTGCCTGGAGTGTAAAGGGGCTCATCGGGGAGCTGTTTTTT.

The J gene is TRBJ2-1, the V gene TRBV9; D tentatively reads TRBD1 or TRBD2 (5 bases each). V lost 4 bases to trimming and J lost 0 bases, with 14 bases between them. Germline values: CDR1 SGDLS, CDR2 YYNGEE. The CDR3 has 16 residues. In DNA, the CDR3 is TGTGCCAGCAGCTCCCCAGGGCTAGCCTCCTACAATGAGCAGTTCTTC. Amino acids: CASSSPGLASYNEQFF.

This clone was recorded only once. V is TRBV2 and J is TRBJ1-6; TRBD1 might be the D (6 bases). V lost 6 bases to trimming and J lost 1 base, with 16 bases between them. The CDR3 runs 17 residues. Germline assignment: CDR1 SNHLY and CDR2 FYNNEI. The CDR3 spells CASRRTGPPSYNSPLHF. The CDR3 region has the DNA TGTGCCAGCAGGCGAACAGGGCCCCCTTCCTATAATTCACCCCTCCACTTT.

This chain uses TRBV5-1 with TRBJ2-7; 11 bases match TRBD1. This CDR3 is 14 amino acids long. With 3 bases clipped from V and 4 bases from J, the junction kept 3 bases outside the gene matches. Germline values: CDR1 SGHRS, CDR2 YFSETQ. The CDR3 coding sequence is TGCGCCAGCAGCTCGGGACAGGGGGGGTACGAGCAGTACTTC. It translates to CASSSGQGGYEQYF.

This chain uses TRBV5-5 with TRBJ1-3; D remains ambiguous. CDR1 SGHKS and CDR2 YYEKEE come from the germline V gene (reference sequence). Trimming removed 5 bases at V and 0 bases at J, with 15 bases between. The CDR3 covers 16 residues. The DNA of the CDR3 is TGTGCCAGCAGTGGAAGATCAGGATACTCTGGAAACACCATATATTTT. Translation gives CASSGRSGYSGNTIYF.

The chain uses TRBV3-1 (or the pseudogene TRBV3-2) and TRBJ1-1; D unresolved. The CDR3 consists of 14 residues. The germline V gene encodes CDR1 LGHDT and CDR2 YNNKEL (reference sequence). Trimming pared 0 bases from V and 3 bases from J, leaving 8 bases between. This chain's CDR3 is CASSQDWRDTEAFF. The CDR3 DNA reads as TGTGCCAGCAGCCAAGATTGGAGGGACACTGAAGCTTTCTTT.

This chain connects TRBV6-6 to TRBJ1-5; D unresolved. The germline V gene encodes CDR1 MNHNY and CDR2 SVGAGI (reference sequence). The ends were cut back, 2 bases at V and 3 bases at J, with 11 bases in the middle. The CDR3 contains 15 residues. This chain's CDR3 is CASSYVKGFNQPQHF. CDR3 bases: TGTGCCAGCAGTTACGTAAAAGGGTTCAATCAGCCCCAGCATTTT.

This chain links TRBV3-1 (or the pseudogene TRBV3-2) with TRBJ2-1; TRBD2 matches at 13 bases. CDR1 and CDR2 (germline): LGHDT, YNNKEL (reference sequence). CDR3 length: 21 amino acids. V trimming: 1 base; J trimming: 7 bases; junction bases outside the gene matches: 19. The CDR3, as DNA: TGTGCCAGCAGCCAAGGAAGTGGTAGGCGACTAGCGGGGGGAGGTGAGAATGAGCAGTTCTTC. Translation gives CASSQGSGRRLAGGGENEQFF.

The V call is TRBV28, the J call TRBJ2-5; TRBD2 aligns across 8 bases. The length of the CDR3 is 17 residues. CDR1 and CDR2 (germline): MDHEN, SYDVKM. Trimming removed 1 base from V and 1 base from J; junction bases left unmatched: 8. The DNA for the CDR3 is TGTGCCAGCAGTTTATCCGCTAGCGGGCCCTCCCAAGAGACCCAGTACTTC. Translating gives CASSLSASGPSQETQYF.

The chain couples TRBV11-1 to TRBJ2-5; 7 nucleotides line up with TRBD1. Germline values: CDR1 SGHAT, CDR2 FQDESV (reference sequence). The V gene end was trimmed by 1 base and the J gene end by 5 bases; junction bases not matched to a gene: 7. This CDR3 is built from 15 residues. The CDR3 here is CASSLGVRQGETQYF. DNA for the CDR3: TGTGCCAGCAGCTTAGGGGTCAGACAGGGTGAGACCCAGTACTTC.

The rearrangement uses TRBV6-2 or TRBV6-3 and TRBJ1-2; D may be TRBD1 (5 bases). Germline V CDR1 and CDR2: MNHEY, SVGEGT. Trimming shortened V by 2 bases and J by 7 bases, and 14 bases separated the two germline ends. This CDR3 is 14 amino acids long. The CDR3 region has the DNA TGTGCCAGCAGTTACGTCGCGGGGCAATCTGGCTACACCTTC. Amino acid sequence: CASSYVAGQSGYTF.

As DNA, the CDR3 is TGCAGCGTAAGTCCAGGGGGCTACACTGAAGCTTTCTTT. Translated: CSVSPGGYTEAFF. The gene calls are TRBV29-1 and TRBJ1-1; 8 nucleotides agree with TRBD1. V was clipped by 6 bases and J by 3 bases; unmatched bases: 6. The CDR3 runs 13 residues. Germline V gives CDR1 SQVTM, CDR2 ANQGSEA.

CDR3 nucleotides: TGTGCCAGCAGTTCGCCCGCCCGTGAAGCTTTCTTT. Its translation is CASSSPAREAFF. The gene calls are TRBV27 and TRBJ1-1; no clear D gene. Trimming removed 4 bases at V and 7 bases at J, with 10 bases between. Germline V CDR1 and CDR2: MNHEY, SMNVEV (reference sequence). The CDR3 contains 12 residues.

The gene calls are TRBV9 and TRBJ2-5; 8 bases are a match to TRBD1. Germline V gives CDR1 SGDLS, CDR2 YYNGEE. With V trimmed by 3 bases and J by 1 base, 5 bases remained unmatched. The CDR3 is 15 amino acids. CDR3: CASSEGDRSQETQYF. CDR3 bases: TGTGCCAGCAGCGAGGGGGACAGGTCCCAAGAGACCCAGTACTTC.

The chain is built from TRBV7-2 and TRBJ2-1, with 7 bases that match TRBD1. V gave up 5 bases and J gave up 6 bases; unmatched junction bases: 10. CDR3 length equals 15 residues. Germline V gene data show CDR1 as SGHTA and CDR2 as FQGNSA. CDR3 sequence: CASSLAGTEPNEQFF. CDR3 coding DNA: TGTGCCAGCAGCCTTGCCGGGACAGAACCCAATGAGCAGTTCTTC.

As for this clone: One base away lies a much larger clone, so this may be a sequencing read error. V and J are TRBV27 and TRBJ2-2, with 7 bases identical to TRBD1. The J segment lost 5 bases and the V segment lost 5 bases, leaving 2 bases of the junction unmatched. The germline gives CDR1 MNHEY, CDR2 SMNVEV (reference sequence). The CDR3 extends over 13 amino acids. The CDR3 sequence is CASSHRGTGELFF. The CDR3 nucleotides are TGTGCCAGCAGTCACAGGGGTACCGGGGAGCTGTTTTTT.